This T cell receptor (beta chain) is from a study of regulatory T cells in long-lasting Graves disease (dated by TCRdb to about 2021). As for the study more broadly: In the newly diagnosed Graves' disease group, patients had been taking antithyroid drugs for less than 3 months. Peripheral blood TCR sequencing and RNA sequencing compared persistent Graves' disease patients with newly diagnosed Graves' disease patients. The study was registered as a clinical trial and conducted in China. TCR sequencing covered some 13 persistent and around 20 newly diagnosed Graves' disease patients, some 35 samples in total. Study-wide conclusions, independent of this receptor: Persistent Graves' disease patients showed lower TCR Shannon entropy and fewer highly expanded clones than newly diagnosed patients, suggesting clonal expansion. Sequencing and analysis were limited to the TCR beta chain. Patients with persistent disease shared more public clonotypes (approximately 2,500) than newly diagnosed patients did (approximately 1,000). Only peripheral blood was studied, because thyroid tissue, the primary lesion, was inaccessible. The small sample size was acknowledged by the authors as a limitation that may reduce accuracy.

Receptor libraries were prepared by multiplex PCR. TCRdb shows the sequencer as Illumina HiSeq 4000. iRepertoire HTBI primers and Arm-PCR amplification of CDR3 regions were used to construct TCR beta libraries. Before sequencing, the PCR products went through gel purification. Per the original workflow: Across samples, roughly 60 TRBV and 12 to 15 TRBJ segments were identified and used for gene usage analysis of CDR3 amino acid clonotypes. COPE and FqMerger were used to merge filtered high-quality paired reads into contigs. BLAST was used to align contigs to the IMGT TRBV, TRBD and TRBJ reference genes, and CDR3 was defined following IMGT. Any clonotype with a frequency above 0.1% was counted as a highly expanded clone. Shannon entropy was used to measure repertoire diversity, and the Gini coefficient was used to measure V-J evenness. Clonotypes shared by more than one individual were considered public. Clones were called with MiXCR by TCRdb after fastp trimmed the public reads at Q25, and only in-frame beta chains were retained. Duplicate CDR3 protein sequences are folded into a single record with the most common DNA and genes. These V and J calls rely on TCRdb rather than the paper's analysis. Present in this sample are approximately 400,000 distinct CDR3 sequences, around 16% of which were seen just once. The ten largest clonotypes hold 22% of the sample.

In regard to this clonotype: No cognate antigen has been identified for it. No base-level quality is on record; no much larger clone is a single base apart.

The sample's time point, from its label and the paper: newly diagnosed GD, antithyroid drugs for less than 3 months. RNA was extracted from PBMCs in TRIzol for both TCR sequencing and RNA sequencing. Graves' disease was diagnosed according to American Thyroid Association guidelines. Recruitment of patients was carried out at an endocrinology department in Xi'an, China. From each patient, nine milliliters of peripheral blood was collected into an EDTA anticoagulant tube. Ficoll Paque Plus density gradient separation was used to isolate PBMCs, and no further T cell sorting was performed. An Agilent 2100 Bioanalyzer and agarose gel were used to check RNA quality, and a NanoDrop 2000 was used to measure RNA concentration. The source is a female donor with Graves disease. The material sequenced was peripheral blood mononuclear cells (PBMCs), taken at new diagnosis, from a patient treated with antithyroid drugs.

The DNA sequence reads TGTGCTAGTGGTTCGGGGACAGGGGGTAATTCACCCCTCCACTTT. Translated, this gives CASGSGTGGNSPLHF. Recombination connected TRBV12-5 to TRBJ1-6, and 11 junctional nucleotides match TRBD1. The CDR1 and CDR2 encoded by the germline V gene are LGHNT and FRNRAP. The CDR3 covers 15 residues, taking in both the cysteine and the phenylalanine. Just CDR3 DNA is preserved here, 45 bases in frame from base 1. V and J are trimmed by 4 bases and 6 bases, and the gene matches miss 2 bases of the junction.